These T cell receptor beta chains were read from a single sample in a study of regulatory T cells in long-lasting Graves disease. TCRdb re-called the multiplex PCR reads with MiXCR, one entry per CDR3 protein. This sample has over 350,000 distinct CDR3 sequences, with less than 15% found just once. These same records also appear under a second study, on T cells in Graves' hyperthyroidism and ophthalmopathy.

Sequences were derived from peripheral blood mononuclear cells (PBMCs), sampled at new diagnosis, from a patient treated with antithyroid drugs. Source of these receptors: a woman aged 50 to 60 with Graves disease. Both conserved end residues are part of each CDR3. Each record gives: D gene, clone size, V gene, CDR3 length, J gene, CDR3 protein, CDR3 DNA. The D gene is left open where the match is weak. Size values are once, few and many counts, or a class for expanded clones, and some rows have none.

D gene: TRBD1; clone size: .; V gene: TRBV6-2/TRBV6-3; CDR3 length: 14; J gene: TRBJ1-5; CDR3 protein: CASMTGSGRQPQHF; CDR3 DNA: TGTGCCAGCATGACAGGGAGCGGACGGCAGCCCCAGCATTTT
D gene: .; clone size: many; V gene: TRBV5-1; CDR3 length: 14; J gene: TRBJ2-3; CDR3 protein: CASSLNLAIDTQYF; CDR3 DNA: TGCGCCAGCAGCTTGAATCTAGCAATAGATACGCAGTATTTT
D gene: .; clone size: many; V gene: TRBV28; CDR3 length: 16; J gene: TRBJ1-5; CDR3 protein: CASSSNQGPPNQPQHF; CDR3 DNA: TGTGCCAGCAGTTCAAACCAGGGTCCGCCCAATCAGCCCCAGCATTTT
D gene: .; clone size: few; V gene: TRBV12-3/TRBV12-4; CDR3 length: 14; J gene: TRBJ2-1; CDR3 protein: CASSFFSTRNEQFF; CDR3 DNA: TGTGCCAGCAGTTTTTTTTCGACTAGAAATGAGCAGTTCTTC
D gene: .; clone size: many; V gene: TRBV13; CDR3 length: 13; J gene: TRBJ2-3; CDR3 protein: CASRLEGGDTQYF; CDR3 DNA: TGTGCCAGCAGACTGGAGGGCGGCGATACGCAGTATTTT
D gene: .; clone size: few; V gene: TRBV12-3/TRBV12-4; CDR3 length: 16; J gene: TRBJ1-4; CDR3 protein: CASSFRNPATNEKLFF; CDR3 DNA: TGTGCCAGCAGTTTTCGCAACCCAGCAACTAATGAAAAACTGTTTTTT
D gene: TRBD1; clone size: many; V gene: TRBV4-1; CDR3 length: 16; J gene: TRBJ2-7; CDR3 protein: CASSPGTGGDPYEQYF; CDR3 DNA: TGCGCCAGCAGCCCGGGGACAGGGGGCGATCCCTACGAGCAGTACTTC
D gene: TRBD2; clone size: .; V gene: TRBV30; CDR3 length: 17; J gene: TRBJ2-5; CDR3 protein: CAWRAGTSGRKGETQYF; CDR3 DNA: TGTGCCTGGAGGGCTGGCACTAGCGGGAGGAAGGGAGAGACCCAGTACTTC
D gene: .; clone size: .; V gene: TRBV5-5; CDR3 length: 14; J gene: TRBJ1-5; CDR3 protein: CASSVGWGTQPQHF; CDR3 DNA: TGTGCCAGCAGCGTAGGGTGGGGGACTCAGCCCCAGCATTTT
D gene: TRBD2; clone size: .; V gene: TRBV28; CDR3 length: 17; J gene: TRBJ2-1; CDR3 protein: CASSLLIAGGYNNEQFF; CDR3 DNA: TGTGCCAGCAGTTTATTAATAGCGGGAGGGTATAACAATGAGCAGTTCTTC
D gene: .; clone size: few; V gene: TRBV19; CDR3 length: 15; J gene: TRBJ2-7; CDR3 protein: CASSTRGRSSYEQYF; CDR3 DNA: TGTGCCAGTAGTACTCGGGGCAGGAGCTCCTACGAGCAGTACTTC
D gene: .; clone size: few; V gene: TRBV7-6; CDR3 length: 17; J gene: TRBJ2-7; CDR3 protein: CASSPRGLTSDISEQYF; CDR3 DNA: TGTGCCAGCAGCCCCCGGGGACTTACCTCCGACATAAGTGAGCAGTACTTC
D gene: TRBD2; clone size: .; V gene: TRBV30; CDR3 length: 16; J gene: TRBJ2-3; CDR3 protein: CAWSIPSGSTTDTQYF; CDR3 DNA: TGTGCCTGGAGTATACCTAGCGGGAGTACGACAGATACGCAGTATTTT
D gene: TRBD1; clone size: .; V gene: TRBV3-1; CDR3 length: 15; J gene: TRBJ1-2; CDR3 protein: CASSQDRGQEFPDTF; CDR3 DNA: TGTGCCAGCAGCCAAGACCGGGGACAGGAGTTCCCAGATACCTTC
D gene: .; clone size: .; V gene: TRBV9; CDR3 length: 15; J gene: TRBJ1-6; CDR3 protein: CASSASGGANSPLHF; CDR3 DNA: TGTGCCAGCAGCGCCTCGGGCGGAGCTAATTCACCCCTCCACTTT
D gene: TRBD2; clone size: many; V gene: TRBV6-1; CDR3 length: 15; J gene: TRBJ2-1; CDR3 protein: CASRTLGLTHNEQFF; CDR3 DNA: TGTGCCAGCAGAACCCTGGGACTAACCCACAATGAGCAGTTCTTC
D gene: TRBD2; clone size: once; V gene: TRBV4-1; CDR3 length: 22; J gene: TRBJ2-2; CDR3 protein: CASSQGNTPGLAGEANTGELFF; CDR3 DNA: TGCGCCAGCAGCCAAGGCAACACGCCGGGACTAGCGGGAGAGGCGAACACCGGGGAGCTGTTTTTT
D gene: TRBD2; clone size: few; V gene: TRBV7-2; CDR3 length: 15; J gene: TRBJ2-7; CDR3 protein: CASRYSGSISYEQYF; CDR3 DNA: TGTGCCAGCAGGTATAGCGGGAGCATCTCCTACGAGCAGTACTTC